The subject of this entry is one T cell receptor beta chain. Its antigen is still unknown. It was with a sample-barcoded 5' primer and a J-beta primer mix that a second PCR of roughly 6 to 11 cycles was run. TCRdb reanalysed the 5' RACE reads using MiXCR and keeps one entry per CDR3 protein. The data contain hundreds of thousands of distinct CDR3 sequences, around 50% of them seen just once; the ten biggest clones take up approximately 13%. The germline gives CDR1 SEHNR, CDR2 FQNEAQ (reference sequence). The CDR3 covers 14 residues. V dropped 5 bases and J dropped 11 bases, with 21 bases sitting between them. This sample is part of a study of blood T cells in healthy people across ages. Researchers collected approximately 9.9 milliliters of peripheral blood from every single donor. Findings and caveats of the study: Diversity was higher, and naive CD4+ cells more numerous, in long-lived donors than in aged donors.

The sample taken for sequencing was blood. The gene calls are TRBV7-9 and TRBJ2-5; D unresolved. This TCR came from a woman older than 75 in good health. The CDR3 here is CASSRPPLVGEQYF. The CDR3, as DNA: TGTGCCAGCAGCCGGCCGCCCCTCGTCGGTGAGCAGTACTTC.